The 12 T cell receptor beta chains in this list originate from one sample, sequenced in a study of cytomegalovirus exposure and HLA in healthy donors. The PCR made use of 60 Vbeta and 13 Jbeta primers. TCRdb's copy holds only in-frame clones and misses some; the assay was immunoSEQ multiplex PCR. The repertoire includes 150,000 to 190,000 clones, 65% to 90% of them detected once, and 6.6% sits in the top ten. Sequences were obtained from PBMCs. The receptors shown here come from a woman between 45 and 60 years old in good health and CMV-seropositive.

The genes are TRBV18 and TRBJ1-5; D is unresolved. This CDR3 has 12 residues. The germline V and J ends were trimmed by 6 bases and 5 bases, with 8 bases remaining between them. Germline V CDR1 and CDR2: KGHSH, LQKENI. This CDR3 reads CASSAGDQPQHF. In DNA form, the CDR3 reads TGTGCCAGCTCCGCCGGGGATCAGCCCCAGCATTTT.

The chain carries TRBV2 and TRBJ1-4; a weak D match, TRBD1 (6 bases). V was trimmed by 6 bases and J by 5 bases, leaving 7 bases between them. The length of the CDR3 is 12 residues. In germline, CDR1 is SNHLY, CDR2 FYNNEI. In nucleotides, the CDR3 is TGTGCCAGCAGACAGGGCAATGAAAAACTGTTTTTT. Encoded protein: CASRQGNEKLFF.

CDR3 in amino acids: CASTSAGGYTDTQYF. The DNA for the CDR3 is TGCGCCAGCACCTCTGCGGGGGGGTACACAGATACGCAGTATTTT. The chain has TRBV5-1 and TRBJ2-3, with 9 bases identical to TRBD2. The germline CDR1 and CDR2 sequences are SGHRS and YFSETQ. The CDR3 consists of 15 residues. With 6 bases clipped from V and 2 bases from J, the junction kept 7 bases outside the gene matches. Full variable domain (outside the CDR3, taken from reference TRBV5-1 and TRBJ2-3): KAGVTQTPRYLIKTRGQQVTLSCSPISGHRSVSWYQQTPGQGLQFLFEYFSETQRNKGNFPGRFSGRQFSNSRSEMNVSTLELGDSALYLCASTSAGGYTDTQYFGPGTRLTVL.

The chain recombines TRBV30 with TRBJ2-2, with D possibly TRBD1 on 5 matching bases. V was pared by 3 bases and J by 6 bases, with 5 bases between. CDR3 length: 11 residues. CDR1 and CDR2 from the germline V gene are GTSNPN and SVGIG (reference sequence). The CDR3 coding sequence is TGTGCCTGGAGCAGGGCCGGGGAGCTGTTTTTT. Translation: CAWSRAGELFF.

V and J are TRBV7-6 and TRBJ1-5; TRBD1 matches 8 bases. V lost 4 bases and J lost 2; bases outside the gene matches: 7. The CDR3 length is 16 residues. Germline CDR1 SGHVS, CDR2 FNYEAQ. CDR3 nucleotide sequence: TGTGCCAGCAGCTCAGAGACAGGGGCCCGCAATCAGCCCCAGCATTTT. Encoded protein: CASSSETGARNQPQHF.

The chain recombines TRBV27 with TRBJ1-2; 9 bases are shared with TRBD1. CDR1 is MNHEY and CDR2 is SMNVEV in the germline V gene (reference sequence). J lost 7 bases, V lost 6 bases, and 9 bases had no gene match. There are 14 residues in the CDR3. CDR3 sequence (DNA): TGTGCCAGCAGAGCCCTGGGGACAGGGTTTGGCTACACCTTC. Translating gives CASRALGTGFGYTF.

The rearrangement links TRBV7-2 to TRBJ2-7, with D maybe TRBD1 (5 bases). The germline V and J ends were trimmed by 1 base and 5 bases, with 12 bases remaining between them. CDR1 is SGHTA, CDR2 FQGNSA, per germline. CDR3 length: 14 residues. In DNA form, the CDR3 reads TGTGCCAGCAGCTTAGGTGGGGCGAAGAACGAGCAGTACTTC. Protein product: CASSLGGAKNEQYF. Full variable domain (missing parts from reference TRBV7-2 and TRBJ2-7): GAGVSQSPSNKVTEKGKDVELRCDPISGHTALYWYRQSLGQGLEFLIYFQGNSAPDKSGLPSDRFSAERTGGSVSTLTIQRTQQEDSAVYLCASSLGGAKNEQYFGPGTRLTVT.

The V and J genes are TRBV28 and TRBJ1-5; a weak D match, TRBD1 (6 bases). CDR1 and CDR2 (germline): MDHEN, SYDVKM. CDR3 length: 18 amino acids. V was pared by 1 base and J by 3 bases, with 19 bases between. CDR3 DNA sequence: TGTGCCAGCAGTTTATTTTCAGGGGCTGGGAATAACAATCAGCCCCAGCATTTT. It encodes CASSLFSGAGNNNQPQHF.

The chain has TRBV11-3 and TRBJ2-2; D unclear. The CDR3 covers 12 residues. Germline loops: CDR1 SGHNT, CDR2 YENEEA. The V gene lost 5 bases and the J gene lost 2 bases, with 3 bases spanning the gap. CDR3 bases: TGTGCCAGCAGCCTCAACACCGGGGAGCTGTTTTTT. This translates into CASSLNTGELFF.

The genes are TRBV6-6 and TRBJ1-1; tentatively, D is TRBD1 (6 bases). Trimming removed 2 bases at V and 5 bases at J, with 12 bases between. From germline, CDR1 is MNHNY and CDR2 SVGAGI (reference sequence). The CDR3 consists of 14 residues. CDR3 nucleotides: TGTGCCAGCAGTTACCGCCCCACAGGGACTGAAGCTTTCTTT. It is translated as CASSYRPTGTEAFF.

CDR3 DNA sequence: TGTGCCATCAGTGACACGGTCGGCACTGAAGCTTTCTTT. This sequence encodes CAISDTVGTEAFF. The chain recombines TRBV10-3 with TRBJ1-1; D is uncertain. The V gene's germline CDR1 is ENHRY and CDR2 SYGVKD. V lost 3 bases to trimming and J lost 4 bases, with 9 bases between them. The CDR3 extends over 13 amino acids.

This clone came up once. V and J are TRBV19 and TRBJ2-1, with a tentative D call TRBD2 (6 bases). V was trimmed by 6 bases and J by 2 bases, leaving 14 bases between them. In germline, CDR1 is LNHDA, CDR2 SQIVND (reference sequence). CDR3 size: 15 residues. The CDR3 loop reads CASSLRGGPYNEQFF. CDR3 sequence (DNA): TGTGCCAGTAGCCTGCGGGGCGGACCCTACAATGAGCAGTTCTTC.